The 29 T cell receptor beta chains listed next were all sequenced from one sample in a study of T cell changes during pregnancy in multiple sclerosis. Only in-frame clones appear in the TCRdb table, and some are missing; sequencing was by immunoSEQ multiplex PCR. The table lists approximately 50,000 clones, roughly 95% of them singletons. The sample here was CD4+ T cells from peripheral blood mononuclear cells, taken in the third trimester of pregnancy. These receptors were obtained from a female donor with multiple sclerosis, enrolled in a pregnancy study.

The CDR3, as DNA: TGTGCCAGCAGCCCCCATAGCGGGGGTAGATCCTCCTACAATGAGCAGTTCTTC. This codes for CASSPHSGGRSSYNEQFF. The V call is TRBV7-2, the J call TRBJ2-1; 9 bases fit TRBD2. This CDR3 has 18 residues. Germline V gene sequence: CDR1 SGHTA, CDR2 FQGNSA. With 5 bases clipped from V and 0 bases from J, the junction kept 11 bases outside the gene matches.

The chain couples TRBV5-6 to TRBJ2-7; 7 bases map to TRBD2. This CDR3 has 15 amino acids. Germline values: CDR1 SGHDT, CDR2 YYEEEE. Losses at the gene ends were 4 bases for V and 5 bases for J; bases not matched to a gene: 12. Here the CDR3 reads CASSGIGAGAHEQYF. The CDR3 bases are TGTGCCAGCAGCGGAATAGGGGCGGGAGCCCACGAGCAGTACTTC.

The chain recombines TRBV19 with TRBJ1-5, with D tentatively TRBD1 (6 bases). The germline V gene has CDR1 LNHDA and CDR2 SQIVND (reference sequence). V gave up 3 bases and J gave up 6 bases, with 24 bases separating them. The CDR3 covers 18 residues. CDR3 coding DNA: TGTGCCAGTAGTATGCGACCACAGGGATTAGTGGGTAGTCAGCCCCAGCATTTT. Encoded protein: CASSMRPQGLVGSQPQHF.

This chain links TRBV9 with TRBJ2-3; 7 bases map to TRBD1. CDR3 length: 16 amino acids. Germline assignment: CDR1 SGDLS and CDR2 YYNGEE. V lost 5 bases to trimming and J lost 2 bases; unmatched junction nucleotides: 11. DNA of the CDR3: TGTGCCAGCAGTCAGTCATCGGGACAGTCCACAGATACGCAGTATTTT. It yields the protein CASSQSSGQSTDTQYF.

This clone was counted once. The CDR3 DNA sequence: TGTGCCACCTCTAGACCCGGGACAGGGGGGAATCAGCCCCAGCATTTT. This encodes CATSRPGTGGNQPQHF. The chain recombines TRBV15 with TRBJ1-5; 11 nucleotides match TRBD1. Germline V lookup: CDR1 LNHNV, CDR2 YYDKDF (reference sequence). J was trimmed by 4 bases and V by 8 bases; bases with no gene match: 10. The CDR3 has 16 amino acids.

This sequence joins TRBV5-5 and TRBJ2-1; D may be TRBD1 (5 bases). V was shortened by 1 base and J by 8 bases, with 13 bases between the two germline ends. The germline V gene has CDR1 SGHKS and CDR2 YYEKEE (reference sequence). There are 14 residues in the CDR3. CDR3 in amino acids: CASSLSPWGDEQFF. Written as DNA, the CDR3 is TGTGCCAGCAGCTTGTCCCCCTGGGGCGATGAGCAGTTCTTC.

V gene TRBV29-1 combines with J gene TRBJ1-2, with a weak D call TRBD1 (6 bases). The CDR3 is made up of 13 amino acids. Trimming shortened V by 3 bases and J by 0 bases, and 8 bases separated the two germline ends. Germline assignment: CDR1 SQVTM and CDR2 ANQGSEA. CDR3 DNA: TGCAGCGTTGATCGGACAGCTAACTATGGCTACACCTTC. Its protein is CSVDRTANYGYTF.

The rearrangement joins TRBV14 to TRBJ1-2, with TRBD1 identical over 10 bases. CDR1 is SGHDN, CDR2 FVKESK, per germline. This CDR3 comprises 14 residues. J was trimmed by 8 bases and V by 4 bases; bases with no gene match: 7. The CDR3 protein is CASSRRDRGRGYTF. Written as DNA, the CDR3 is TGTGCCAGCAGCCGCCGGGACAGGGGTAGGGGCTACACCTTC.

The chain is built from TRBV18 and TRBJ1-4; 7 bases fit TRBD1. Trimming cost V 2 bases and J 12 bases; bases outside gene matches: 6. CDR1 KGHSH and CDR2 LQKENI come from the germline V gene. There are 13 residues in the CDR3. CDR3 sequence: CASSPTLRGELFF. The CDR3 coding sequence is TGTGCCAGCTCACCAACCCTCAGGGGGGAACTGTTTTTT. Full variable domain (outside the CDR3, taken from reference TRBV18 and TRBJ1-4): NAGVMQNPRHLVRRRGQEARLRCSPMKGHSHVYWYRQLPEEGLKFMVYLQKENIIDESGMPKERFSAEFPKEGPSILRIQQVVRGDSAAYFCASSPTLRGELFFGSGTQLSVL.

The chain employs TRBV21-1 and TRBJ2-7; the listed D gene, TRBD2, was not tested against the DNA. TRBV21-1 is a pseudogene locus. There are 15 residues in the CDR3. The CDR3 sequence is CASSKDENPTYEQYF. The CDR3 nucleotides read TGTGCCAGCAGCAAAGATGAGAATCCAACCTACGAGCAGTACTTC.

The chain links TRBV5-1 to TRBJ1-1; 7 nucleotides align to TRBD1. This CDR3 region has 14 residues. Germline V gene lookup returns CDR1 SGHRS and CDR2 YFSETQ. With V trimmed by 0 bases and J by 4 bases, 3 bases remained unmatched. The CDR3 here is CASSLDRGGTEAFF. The DNA for the CDR3 is TGCGCCAGCAGCTTGGACAGGGGTGGCACTGAAGCTTTCTTT.

This chain uses TRBV2 with TRBJ2-2, with 7 bases aligning to TRBD2. The CDR3 is 13 amino acids. The germline CDR1 and CDR2 sequences are SNHLY and FYNNEI. V trimming: 7 bases; J trimming: 9 bases; junction bases outside the gene matches: 8. The CDR3 coding sequence is TGTGCCAGCAAATCGGCGGGGGTGAGGGAGCTGTTTTTT. Translating gives CASKSAGVRELFF.

V is TRBV7-2 and J is TRBJ1-4; no firm D call. Germline V CDR1 and CDR2: SGHTA, FQGNSA. V was trimmed by 1 base and J by 7 bases, leaving 4 bases between them. CDR3 length: 12 amino acids. CDR3 protein: CASSLVSEKLFF. DNA for the CDR3: TGTGCCAGCAGCTTAGTGAGTGAAAAACTGTTTTTT.

This chain uses TRBV4-1 with TRBJ1-3, with D uncertain. There are 13 residues in the CDR3. Per the germline V gene, CDR1 is MGHRA and CDR2 is YSYEKL. Trimming pared 0 bases from V and 4 bases from J, leaving 4 bases between. DNA of the CDR3: TGCGCCAGCAGCCAAGATTCAGGAAACACCATATATTTT. Translating gives CASSQDSGNTIYF.

The chain recombines TRBV5-5 with TRBJ2-1; 8 bases fit TRBD2. The V segment lost 4 bases and the J segment 5 bases; nucleotides outside the gene matches: 8. The germline V gene has CDR1 SGHKS and CDR2 YYEKEE (reference sequence). CDR3 length: 15 amino acids. The DNA of the CDR3 is TGTGCCAGCAGCCTCCTAGGACTAGCCAACAATGAGCAGTTCTTC. This gives the protein CASSLLGLANNEQFF.

The genes are TRBV5-6 and TRBJ1-1, with D tentatively TRBD1 (5 bases). Germline V CDR1 and CDR2: SGHDT, YYEEEE. The length of the CDR3 is 16 residues. The V end lost 1 base, the J end lost 0 bases, and 13 bases lay between the germline ends. DNA for the CDR3: TGTGCCAGCAGCTTGTTGTGGAGGGGTATGAACACTGAAGCTTTCTTT. Protein: CASSLLWRGMNTEAFF. The entire variable domain, with the rest obtained from reference TRBV5-6 and TRBJ1-1, is as follows: DAGVTQSPTHLIKTRGQQVTLRCSPKSGHDTVSWYQQALGQGPQFIFQYYEEEERQRGNFPDRFSGHQFPNYSSELNVNALLLGDSALYLCASSLLWRGMNTEAFFGQGTRLTVV.

The rearrangement joins TRBV5-1 to TRBJ1-2; D unclear. The CDR3 extends over 16 amino acids. The V end lost 4 bases, the J end lost 2 bases, and 18 bases lay between the germline ends. Germline-derived CDR1 and CDR2 are SGHRS and YFSETQ. The DNA of the CDR3 is TGCGCCAGCAGCCCTTACAGAGGGCCCTCAAACTATGGCTACACCTTC. It is translated as CASSPYRGPSNYGYTF. Complete variable domain (other parts from reference TRBV5-1 and TRBJ1-2): KAGVTQTPRYLIKTRGQQVTLSCSPISGHRSVSWYQQTPGQGLQFLFEYFSETQRNKGNFPGRFSGRQFSNSRSEMNVSTLELGDSALYLCASSPYRGPSNYGYTFGSGTRLTVV.

This chain connects TRBV6-4 to TRBJ2-3; D unresolved. V lost 2 bases and J lost 4, with 4 bases in between. Germline values: CDR1 MRHNA, CDR2 SNTAGT. This CDR3 is built from 12 residues. In DNA form, the CDR3 reads TGTGCCAGCAGTGACGCGTCAGATACGCAGTATTTT. Protein product: CASSDASDTQYF.

This chain links TRBV6-1 with TRBJ2-5; no clear D. Germline V gene data show CDR1 as MNHNS and CDR2 as SASEGT. V lost 6 bases, J lost 1 base, and 9 bases lay in between. This CDR3 is built from 13 residues. CDR3 amino acids: CASSLRLQETQYF. The CDR3 DNA is TGTGCCAGCAGCCTCAGACTCCAAGAGACCCAGTACTTC.

V is TRBV11-3 and J is TRBJ1-1, with D hard to call. The CDR3 is 13 amino acids. V lost 5 bases, J lost 5 bases, and 12 bases lay in between. In germline, CDR1 is SGHNT, CDR2 YENEEA. This CDR3 reads CASSPSAGTEAFF. CDR3 sequence (DNA): TGTGCCAGCAGCCCGTCAGCGGGAACTGAAGCTTTCTTT.

To note about this clone: The same CDR3 also results from other DNA sequences found in this sample. The CDR3, as DNA: TGTGCCAGCAGCTTGGGAGGGCAGGGAGGAACTGAAGCTTTCTTT. This codes for CASSLGGQGGTEAFF. The genes are TRBV5-4 and TRBJ1-1, with D possibly being TRBD1 (5 bases). This CDR3 has 15 residues. The ends were cut back, 0 bases at V and 5 bases at J, with 14 bases in the middle. Germline loops: CDR1 SGHNT, CDR2 YYREEE (reference sequence).

In its sample, this clone was seen once. This sequence joins TRBV5-1 and TRBJ2-5, with TRBD2 as a possible D gene (5 bases). The V gene lost 4 bases and the J gene lost 5 bases, with 15 bases spanning the gap. The CDR3 has 14 residues. Germline values: CDR1 SGHRS, CDR2 YFSETQ. The CDR3 DNA reads as TGCGCCAGCAGCGCGGACTCCATCCGGGAGACCCAGTACTTC. The encoded protein is CASSADSIRETQYF.

In its sample, this clone was seen a few times. The chain couples TRBV14 to TRBJ1-1; 8 bases map to TRBD1. Per germline, CDR1 SGHDN and CDR2 FVKESK. CDR3 length: 12 residues. Trimming at V came to 4 bases and at J to 13 bases, leaving 8 bases not matched to a gene. The CDR3 DNA is TGTGCCAGCAGCCCAGGGGGCGGGGGCCGTTTCTTT. This encodes CASSPGGGGRFF.

The V gene is TRBV5-1, the J gene TRBJ1-1, with D perhaps matching TRBD1 (5 bases). The V end was cut by 1 base, the J end by 2 bases, with 12 bases between. This CDR3 is 15 amino acids long. The germline CDR1 and CDR2 sequences are SGHRS and YFSETQ. DNA of the CDR3: TGCGCCAGCAGCTTGAACGCAGGGACTAACACTGAAGCTTTCTTT. Protein sequence: CASSLNAGTNTEAFF.

This clone came up once. V is TRBV18 and J is TRBJ1-1; D is unresolved. V shed 1 base and J shed 3 bases, with 6 bases lying between them. The germline gives CDR1 KGHSH, CDR2 LQKENI. This CDR3 comprises 13 residues. CDR3 loop: CASSPQRDTEAFF. DNA of the CDR3: TGTGCCAGCTCACCACAGAGGGACACTGAAGCTTTCTTT.

DNA of the CDR3: TGTGCCAGTAGTACGACAGCTCCAAATTCACCCCTCCACTTT. This sequence encodes CASSTTAPNSPLHF. The V gene is TRBV19, the J gene TRBJ1-6, with D maybe TRBD1 (5 bases). V shed 4 bases and J shed 7 bases, with 11 bases lying between them. Germline assignment: CDR1 LNHDA and CDR2 SQIVND (reference sequence). The CDR3 is 14 amino acids.

This clone was detected once. The chain has TRBV5-4 and TRBJ1-6; 10 nucleotides align to TRBD1. Trimming cost V 3 bases and J 9 bases; bases outside gene matches: 6. Germline CDR1 reads SGHNT; CDR2 reads YYREEE (reference sequence). The CDR3 is 15 amino acids. The CDR3 here is CASSSGTGVGSPLHF. The CDR3 DNA sequence: TGTGCCAGCAGCTCCGGGACAGGGGTAGGTTCACCCCTCCACTTT.

V usage is TRBV19 and J usage is TRBJ2-1; TRBD2 matches at 12 bases. Germline assignment: CDR1 LNHDA and CDR2 SQIVND (reference sequence). The J segment lost 7 bases and the V segment lost 6 bases, leaving 13 bases of the junction unmatched. The CDR3 is made up of 17 amino acids. The CDR3 nucleotides are TGTGCCAGTAGCCCGGTGGTCCTAGCGGGAGGGGGGAATGAGCAGTTCTTC. Its translation is CASSPVVLAGGGNEQFF. Full variable domain (outside the CDR3, taken from reference TRBV19 and TRBJ2-1): DGGITQSPKYLFRKEGQNVTLSCEQNLNHDAMYWYRQDPGQGLRLIYYSQIVNDFQKGDIAEGYSVSREKKESFPLTVTSAQKNPTAFYLCASSPVVLAGGGNEQFFGPGTRLTVL.

V usage is TRBV14 and J usage is TRBJ1-6; D not resolved. Germline lookup yields CDR1 SGHDN and CDR2 FVKESK. V was trimmed by 0 bases and J by 7 bases, leaving 13 bases between them. The CDR3 has 16 amino acids. This CDR3 reads CASSQESVWLNSPLHF. The DNA for the CDR3 is TGTGCCAGCAGCCAAGAGTCAGTTTGGCTGAATTCACCCCTCCACTTT.